Detailed here is one T cell receptor (beta chain). The table lists this clonotype with many counts. Its antigen is not yet known. Base qualities are not at hand, and no much larger clone is one base apart. Set within a cohort of healthcare workers in London, UK, this nested case-control study involved weekly PCR testing of nasopharyngeal swabs along with blood sampling. Between 23 and 31 March 2020, the week of the UK lockdown, healthcare workers were enrolled and then followed up weekly for as long as 16 weeks. These data belong to a study of early T cells in non-severe SARS-CoV-2 infection (dated by TCRdb to about 2021). Turning to the overall study: TCR sequencing used bulk RNA from unsorted whole blood, so alpha and beta chains could not be paired. The paper as a whole reports these results and caveats: VDJdb matching was skewed toward anti-spike CD8 responses and likely underestimated virus-specific expansions, missing private and CD4 specificities.

Based on the germline V gene, the CDR1 and CDR2 sequences are SGHRS and YFSETQ. Relative to germline, V is 2 bases shorter and J is 2 bases shorter, with 7 bases between their ends. Spanning cysteine to phenylalanine, the CDR3 consists of 13 amino acids. Kept here is only the CDR3 DNA, which spans 39 bases and is read in frame from base 1. The receptor library was made with 5' RACE. For sequencing, a NextSeq 500 was employed. In the TCR library protocol, unique molecular identifiers were attached to individual cDNA molecules to correct for PCR bias and sequencing error. Sequencing covered both TCR alpha and beta chains, and within each sample the abundances of alpha and beta sequences were tightly co-correlated. Per the source publication's procedure: V gene, J gene and CDR3 annotation of TCR sequences was performed with Decombinator V4. Expanded TCRs were defined as changing significantly between any two time points under a Poisson model with p below 0.0001. TCR abundances were normalised to the total number of TCRs sequenced per sample and were expressed as counts per million. TRAV1-2 paired with TRAJ12, TRAJ20 or TRAJ33 defined MAIT TCRs, while TRAV10 paired with TRAJ18 defined iNKT TCRs. A search of VDJdb, accessed on 1 November 2021, was run for TCRs annotated to CMV, EBV and SARS-CoV-2, with TCRs annotated for multiple antigens excluded. Through fastp at Q25 and MiXCR, TCRdb rebuilt clones from the public reads, retaining in-frame beta chains. Merged by CDR3 protein, the rows form single entries marked with the most common genes and DNA. These V and J calls are TCRdb output, not the study's own analysis. This sample lists approximately 79,000 distinct CDR3 sequences; about 13% were detected once. 4.5% to 7% of the sample is in the top ten clones.

This chain is built from TRBV5-1 and TRBJ2-5; a tentative D match to TRBD1 spans 5 bases. What was sequenced was whole blood. The TCR originated in an adult who was a healthcare worker with PCR-confirmed SARS-CoV-2 infection or an uninfected control (not recorded which). The nucleotide sequence is given as TGCGCCAGCAGCTTCGCAGGGCAAGAGACCCAGTACTTC. Translated, it reads CASSFAGQETQYF.